This T cell receptor (beta chain) was retrieved from a study of shared clonotypes between healthy human individuals. From germline, CDR1 is SGHTA and CDR2 FQGNSA. CDR3 length: 13 residues. V was clipped by 8 bases and J by 5 bases; unmatched bases: 8. Naivety among CD8 cells was defined by CD45RO negativity and positive CCR7 selection, thereby excluding terminally differentiated effector memory CD45RA+ cells. General study findings and limits: Across a few donors, naive CD4 shared about 5%, naive CD8 more than 3%, memory CD4 2% to 2.5%, memory CD8 approximately 0.4%. Sorted-subset sequencing was shown by rarefaction to be incomplete despite large depth.

The sample holds a few counts of this clone. No antigen is known for it. The assay used deep level. Libraries were prepared by immunoSEQ multiplex PCR; TCRdb keeps only in-frame clonotypes and omits some of them. The data hold roughly 2.1 million clones, with about 92% observed a single time. The rearrangement uses TRBV7-2 and TRBJ1-2; 7 nucleotides line up with TRBD1. This TCR was recovered from a young man in good health. Some clones in this sample may be carry-over from other donors' samples. Sample: naive CD8+ T cells from PBMCs. The CDR3 loop is CASDDRVRYGYTF. For the CDR3, the DNA is TGTGCCAGCGATGACAGGGTTCGGTATGGCTACACCTTC.